The 28 T cell receptor beta chains listed next were all sequenced from one sample in a study of blood T cell repertoires in COVID-19. Clones were read by immunoSEQ multiplex PCR, and TCRdb kept only the in-frame ones, dropping some. This sample carries about 220,000 clones, about 87% of them seen once, and the ten largest clones take 2.5% to 3%. The sample was PBMCs or T cells enriched from blood (not recorded which). The receptor source for this set is a woman in her 30s with acute COVID-19.

The chain is built from TRBV24-1 and TRBJ1-1; D ambiguous. Germline V CDR1 and CDR2: KGHDR, SFDVKD. V lost 4 bases and J 1 base, leaving 6 bases between the germline ends. The CDR3 has 13 amino acids. The CDR3 is CATSDGSNTEAFF. The CDR3 coding sequence is TGTGCCACCAGTGACGGTTCGAACACTGAAGCTTTCTTT.

This clone has more than one count but fewer than ten. The V call is TRBV10-3, the J call TRBJ1-1; 7 bases agree with TRBD1. Germline V lookup: CDR1 ENHRY, CDR2 SYGVKD. With V trimmed by 8 bases and J by 1 base, 10 bases remained unmatched. The CDR3 consists of 15 residues. CDR3 protein: CAIQSRDRGNTEAFF. CDR3 in DNA: TGTGCCATCCAAAGCCGGGACAGAGGGAACACTGAAGCTTTCTTT.

CDR3 coding DNA: TGCGCCAGCAGCCAAGAACCCCTGGACAGGGTTGGGGAGCAGTACTTC. It encodes CASSQEPLDRVGEQYF. V is TRBV4-1 and J is TRBJ2-7; TRBD1 agrees at 8 bases. The V and J ends lost 0 bases and 7 bases, in that order; junction bases with no gene match: 11. The length of the CDR3 is 16 residues. CDR1 and CDR2 (germline): MGHRA, YSYEKL.

DNA for the CDR3: TGTGCCAGCAGTTTCGGACGGGGCAATGAGCAGTTCTTC. Its protein product is CASSFGRGNEQFF. V is TRBV27 and J is TRBJ2-1; TRBD2 is a possible D gene (5 bases). The V gene lost 3 bases and the J gene lost 6 bases, with 9 bases spanning the gap. The CDR3 runs 13 residues. Germline-derived CDR1 and CDR2 are MNHEY and SMNVEV (reference sequence).

The chain is built from TRBV27 and TRBJ2-7; weak D call: TRBD2 (7 bases). Trimming removed 5 bases from V and 5 bases from J, with 19 bases in between. Germline CDR1 reads MNHEY; CDR2 reads SMNVEV (reference sequence). The CDR3 is 15 residues long. CDR3 amino acids: CASSRIGGAIHEQYF. Here the CDR3 DNA reads TGTGCCAGCAGTAGAATAGGGGGGGCTATCCACGAGCAGTACTTC.

The chain has TRBV30 and TRBJ2-1; 8 bases match TRBD2. The CDR3 is 15 amino acids. Trimming took 0 bases from V and 4 from J; bases not matched to a gene: 5. The germline V gene has CDR1 GTSNPN and CDR2 SVGIG (reference sequence). CDR3 nucleotides: TGTGCCTGGAGTGTAGGCGGGGGGCCTTACAATGAGCAGTTCTTC. This codes for CAWSVGGGPYNEQFF.

The gene calls are TRBV27 and TRBJ1-1, with TRBD1 matching 8 bases. CDR1 and CDR2 from the germline V gene are MNHEY and SMNVEV (reference sequence). V was pared by 7 bases and J by 1 base, with 5 bases of the junction left unmatched. This CDR3 comprises 14 residues. For the CDR3, the DNA is TGTGCCAGCAAAGTCGGGACAGGGAACACTGAAGCTTTCTTT. It codes for CASKVGTGNTEAFF.

The chain is built from TRBV5-4 and TRBJ1-1; no clear D gene. Trimming pared 0 bases from V and 1 base from J, leaving 7 bases between. The CDR3 runs 14 residues. The germline CDR1 and CDR2 sequences are SGHNT and YYREEE (reference sequence). CDR3 sequence reads: CASSLASGNTEAFF. The CDR3 DNA reads as TGTGCCAGCAGCTTGGCCTCAGGGAACACTGAAGCTTTCTTT. Using reference TRBV5-4 and TRBJ1-1 for the parts outside the CDR3, the full variable domain is ETGVTQSPTHLIKTRGQQVTLRCSSQSGHNTVSWYQQALGQGPQFIFQYYREEENGRGNFPPRFSGLQFPNYSSELNVNALELDDSALYLCASSLASGNTEAFFGQGTRLTVV.

The chain couples TRBV9 to TRBJ1-3; 9 bases are shared with TRBD1. This CDR3 contains 18 residues. V was clipped by 2 bases and J by 3 bases; unmatched bases: 12. CDR1 is SGDLS, CDR2 YYNGEE, per germline. CDR3 in amino acids: CASSVATTQGADGNTIYF. The CDR3 region has the DNA TGTGCCAGCAGCGTGGCGACCACACAGGGGGCTGATGGAAACACCATATATTTT.

The rearrangement joins TRBV18 to TRBJ2-7; TRBD1 matches 9 bases. Germline V gene lookup returns CDR1 KGHSH and CDR2 LQKENI. J was trimmed by 1 base and V by 3 bases; bases with no gene match: 1. This CDR3 region has 14 residues. CDR3 protein: CASSPGQGSYEQYF. CDR3 in DNA: TGTGCCAGCTCACCGGGACAGGGTTCCTACGAGCAGTACTTC.

The gene calls are TRBV6-1 and TRBJ1-2, with unresolved D. V lost 2 bases and J 4 bases, leaving 11 bases between the germline ends. This CDR3 region has 14 residues. Per the germline V gene, CDR1 is MNHNS and CDR2 is SASEGT. In nucleotides, the CDR3 is TGTGCCAGCAGTGAACAGTGGCAGATCTATGGCTACACCTTC. Its protein is CASSEQWQIYGYTF.

Of note for this clone: Since a much larger clone is just one base distant, this may be a read error. Other DNA sequences in the sample encode the same CDR3. The V gene is TRBV5-4, the J gene TRBJ1-1; D is unclear. CDR1 is SGHNT and CDR2 is YYREEE in the germline V gene (reference sequence). The CDR3 contains 13 residues. Trimming left V 0 bases short and J 1 base short, with 4 bases between. The CDR3 nucleotides are TGTGCCAGCAGCTTGGCCAGGAACACTGAAGCTTTCTTT. It yields the protein CASSLARNTEAFF.

This sequence joins TRBV20-1 and TRBJ1-1; no clear D. V was trimmed by 3 bases and J by 3 bases, leaving 20 bases between them. The CDR3 is 16 residues long. CDR1 is DFQATT, CDR2 SNEGSKA, per germline (reference sequence). CDR3 residues: CSASPAAFSGYTEAFF. The CDR3 DNA sequence: TGCAGTGCTAGTCCCGCAGCTTTCTCAGGCTACACTGAAGCTTTCTTT.

This rearrangement joins TRBV2 to TRBJ1-2; 8 bases line up with TRBD1. V lost 6 bases, J lost 0 bases, and 6 bases stayed unmatched. Germline V gene data show CDR1 as SNHLY and CDR2 as FYNNEI. This CDR3 has 15 residues. CDR3 in amino acids: CASSPTGASNYGYTF. The CDR3 DNA is TGTGCCAGCAGCCCGACAGGGGCATCTAACTATGGCTACACCTTC.

This chain joins TRBV10-3 and TRBJ2-7, with D possibly being TRBD2 (6 bases). Germline CDR1 and CDR2: ENHRY and SYGVKD. This CDR3 is 14 amino acids long. The V and J ends lost 3 bases and 4 bases respectively, with 13 bases between them. The CDR3, as DNA: TGTGCCATCAGTGAAGGACCGGCGGGGTACGAGCAGTACTTC. Amino acid sequence: CAISEGPAGYEQYF.

V is TRBV14 and J is TRBJ1-2, with a weak D call TRBD1 (5 bases). This CDR3 is built from 14 residues. Trimming shortened V by 5 bases and J by 7 bases, and 17 bases separated the two germline ends. From germline, CDR1 is SGHDN and CDR2 FVKESK. The CDR3 loop reads CASSFNQEGVGYTF. CDR3 in DNA: TGTGCCAGCAGCTTTAATCAGGAAGGGGTTGGCTACACCTTC.

The CDR3 DNA sequence: TGTGCCATTAGACAAGAAACTAATGAAAAACTGTTTTTT. Protein: CAIRQETNEKLFF. The chain uses TRBV10-3 and TRBJ1-4; D ambiguous. The V end lost 9 bases, the J end lost 1 base, and 9 bases lay between the germline ends. The CDR3 runs to 13 residues. Germline V lookup: CDR1 ENHRY, CDR2 SYGVKD.

The chain couples TRBV9 to TRBJ2-7; 7 bases match TRBD1. CDR1 and CDR2 (germline): SGDLS, YYNGEE. This CDR3 spans 15 amino acids. Germline trimming cut 4 bases from V and 4 bases from J; bases unmatched to any gene: 11. CDR3 bases: TGTGCCAGCAGCCTATCCGGGACAGTAAGATACGAGCAGTACTTC. It translates to CASSLSGTVRYEQYF.

This clone was detected a few times. The chain combines TRBV19 with TRBJ1-2; unclear D gene. CDR1 LNHDA and CDR2 SQIVND come from the germline V gene (reference sequence). This CDR3 is built from 12 residues. With 7 bases removed from V and 7 bases from J, the gap between germline ends came to 13 bases. CDR3 nucleotide sequence: TGTGCCAGTAACAGAGGAGGGCCTGGCTACACCTTC. Translated, it gives CASNRGGPGYTF. Full variable domain (rest looked up from reference TRBV19 and TRBJ1-2): DGGITQSPKYLFRKEGQNVTLSCEQNLNHDAMYWYRQDPGQGLRLIYYSQIVNDFQKGDIAEGYSVSREKKESFPLTVTSAQKNPTAFYLCASNRGGPGYTFGSGTRLTVV.

The CDR3 DNA reads as TGTGCCAGCAGCCAGACAGGGGTCCCCTACTATGGCTACACCTTC. Translation: CASSQTGVPYYGYTF. The rearrangement links TRBV5-6 to TRBJ1-2, with TRBD1 matching over 8 bases. The CDR3 length is 15 residues. The germline gives CDR1 SGHDT, CDR2 YYEEEE. The J segment lost 3 bases and the V segment lost 4 bases, leaving 8 bases of the junction unmatched.

This clone was seen once. This chain uses TRBV4-2 with TRBJ2-7; D is perhaps TRBD1 (5 bases). V was shortened by 0 bases and J by 5 bases, with 11 bases between the two germline ends. The CDR3 is 14 amino acids. Germline lookup yields CDR1 LGHNA and CDR2 YNFKEQ. The CDR3 loop is CASSQEEGVDEQYF. CDR3 DNA: TGTGCCAGCAGCCAAGAAGAAGGGGTGGACGAGCAGTACTTC.

The V and J genes are TRBV4-1 and TRBJ1-2, with D possibly matching TRBD1 (5 bases). The CDR3 totals 17 residues. The V gene's germline CDR1 is MGHRA and CDR2 YSYEKL. Trimming pared 2 bases from V and 8 bases from J, leaving 24 bases between. CDR3: CASSQTPWGDPIRGYTF. The CDR3 nucleotides are TGCGCCAGCAGCCAAACCCCTTGGGGGGACCCCATCCGAGGCTACACCTTC.

This sequence joins TRBV3-1 (or the pseudogene TRBV3-2) and TRBJ2-1; perhaps TRBD2 as D (6 bases). The CDR3 is 16 residues long. Germline CDR1 LGHDT, CDR2 YNNKEL (reference sequence). With 4 bases removed from V and 3 bases from J, the gap between germline ends came to 16 bases. The DNA for the CDR3 is TGTGCCAGCAGCCCTACCGGGGCGGGGTACTACAATGAGCAGTTCTTC. Protein product: CASSPTGAGYYNEQFF.

The rearrangement joins TRBV14 to TRBJ2-1; D remains ambiguous. The CDR3 totals 14 residues. V was clipped by 1 base and J by 5 bases, with 9 bases between them. Germline-derived CDR1 and CDR2 are SGHDN and FVKESK. CDR3 coding DNA: TGTGCCAGCAGCCAAGTCAACTCTCACAATGAGCAGTTCTTC. Its protein product is CASSQVNSHNEQFF.

The V and J genes are TRBV29-1 and TRBJ1-1, with D possibly matching TRBD1 (6 bases). The CDR3 is 14 residues long. The V and J ends lost 6 bases and 1 base respectively, with 15 bases between them. Germline V lookup: CDR1 SQVTM, CDR2 ANQGSEA. The CDR3 nucleotides read TGCAGCGTAAACCCACAGGGTTGGAACACTGAAGCTTTCTTT. Its protein is CSVNPQGWNTEAFF. The variable domain in full, completed from reference TRBV29-1 and TRBJ1-1, reads SAVISQKPSRDICQRGTSLTIQCQVDSQVTMMFWYRQQPGQSLTLIATANQGSEATYESGFVIDKFPISRPNLTFSTLTVSNMSPEDSSIYLCSVNPQGWNTEAFFGQGTRLTVV.

The rearrangement links TRBV11-2 to TRBJ2-1; unclear D gene. CDR3 length: 15 residues. Germline-derived CDR1 and CDR2 are SGHAT and FQNNGV. Trimming took off 0 bases at V and 2 bases at J, with 8 bases between the two ends. This chain's CDR3 is CASSLEPGTYNEQFF. The CDR3 nucleotides read TGTGCCAGCAGCTTAGAGCCAGGAACCTACAATGAGCAGTTCTTC.

This sequence joins TRBV7-8 and TRBJ1-2, with D perhaps TRBD1 (6 bases). The germline V and J ends were trimmed by 5 bases and 6 bases, with 19 bases remaining between them. CDR1 and CDR2 (germline): SGHVS, FQNEAQ. The CDR3 runs to 15 residues. The CDR3 is CASSPRGWEGDGYTF. CDR3 nucleotides: TGTGCCAGCAGCCCCCGAGGGTGGGAGGGGGATGGCTACACCTTC.

This rearrangement joins TRBV10-2 to TRBJ2-3; TRBD1 might be the D (6 bases). CDR1 WSHSY and CDR2 SAAADI come from the germline V gene. There are 14 residues in the CDR3. Trimming left V 9 bases short and J 1 base short, with 14 bases between. CDR3 nucleotide sequence: TGCGCCAGTAGGACAGCTCTGGGCACAGATACGCAGTATTTT. Amino acids: CASRTALGTDTQYF.